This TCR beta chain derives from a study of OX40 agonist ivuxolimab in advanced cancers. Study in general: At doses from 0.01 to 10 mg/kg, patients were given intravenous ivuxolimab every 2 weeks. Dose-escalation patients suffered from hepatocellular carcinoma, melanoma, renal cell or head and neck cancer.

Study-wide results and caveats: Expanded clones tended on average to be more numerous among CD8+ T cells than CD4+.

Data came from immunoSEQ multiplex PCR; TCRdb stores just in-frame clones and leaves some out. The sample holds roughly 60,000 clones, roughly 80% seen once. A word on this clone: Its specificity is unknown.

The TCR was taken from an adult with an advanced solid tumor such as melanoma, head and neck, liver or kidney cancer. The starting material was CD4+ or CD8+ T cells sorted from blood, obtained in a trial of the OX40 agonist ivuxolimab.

CDR3 residues: CASSTGGGYTF. In DNA, the CDR3 is TGTGCCTCGAGCACAGGGGGGGGCTACACCTTC. This chain joins TRBV6-1 and TRBJ1-2; the match to TRBD1 covers 8 bases. V trimming: 11 bases; J trimming: 8 bases; junction bases outside the gene matches: 7. Looked up from germline, CDR1 is MNHNS and CDR2 is SASEGT. This CDR3 comprises 11 residues.